This TCR beta chain is drawn from a study of T-cell reconstitution after alpha-beta-depleted transplantation in children (dated by TCRdb to about 2016). Regarding the research as a whole: The study quantitatively tracked T-cell immune reconstitution after TCRalphabeta/CD19-depleted allogeneic hematopoietic cell transplantation in children using TCR repertoire profiling.

This sample's treatment or condition label indicates: allogeneic hematopoietic cell transplantation with graft depleted of TCRalphabeta T cells and CD19 B cells. The transplant recipients were children given TCRalphabeta/CD19-depleted allogeneic hematopoietic cell grafts. Beyond this particular receptor, the publication reports: The frequencies of hyperexpanded clones fell over the following months, and after one year, T-cell counts and TCRbeta diversity were mostly attributed to newly produced T cells. In some patients, the high TCRbeta diversity seen at day 60 was put down to recipient T cells and intrathymic progenitors that had survived conditioning. The apparently early recovery of alphabetaT-cell counts about two months after transplant reportedly depended on only several hundred rapidly expanded clones that came from non-depleted graft cells.

The library was obtained by PCR. The listed sequencing device is Illumina HiSeq 2500. Molecular barcoding was employed in the preparation of TCR libraries, with unique molecular identifiers being used to normalize TCRbeta repertoire quantification. The public reads were reanalyzed by TCRdb: fastp trimming at Q25, MiXCR alignment, in-frame beta chains only. CDR3 protein duplicates are merged, each entry listing the most common genes and DNA. Within this sample are 300,000 to 350,000 distinct CDR3 sequences, with 15% to 20% of them counted one time only. The ten largest clones take up roughly 41% of the sample. Remarks on this clonotype: It has no known antigen specificity. Base-call qualities are not available, and no considerably larger clone is one nucleotide away.

From a lookup of the germline V gene (reference sequence), CDR1 and CDR2 are DFQATT and SNEGSKA. From its cysteine to its phenylalanine, the CDR3 spans 11 amino acids. Only the CDR3 region is kept as DNA, spanning 33 bases read in frame from base 1. V is cut by 0 bases and J by 7 bases, and the space between the germline ends is 4 bases. This specimen was PBMCs, mostly from graft donor cells, taken 360 days after TCRalphabeta/CD19-depleted stem cell transplant. The chain uses TRBV20-1 and TRBJ1-5; confidence is insufficient to name the D gene. This clonotype originated in a male patient between 2 and 10 years old who had a stem cell transplant for acute lymphoblastic leukemia, so the T cells may come from the graft donor. CDR3 loop: CSARDGQPQHF. The base sequence is TGCAGTGCTAGAGATGGGCAGCCCCAGCATTTT.